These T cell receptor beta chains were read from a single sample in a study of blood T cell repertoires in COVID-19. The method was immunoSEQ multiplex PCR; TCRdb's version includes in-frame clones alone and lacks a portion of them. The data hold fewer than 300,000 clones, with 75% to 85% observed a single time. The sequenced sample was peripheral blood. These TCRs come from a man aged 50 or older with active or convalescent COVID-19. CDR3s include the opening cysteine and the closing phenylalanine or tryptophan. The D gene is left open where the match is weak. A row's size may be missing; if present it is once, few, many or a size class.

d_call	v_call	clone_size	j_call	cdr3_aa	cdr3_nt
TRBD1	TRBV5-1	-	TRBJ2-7	CASSFGTGGYEQYF	TGCGCCAGCAGCTTTGGGACAGGGGGCTACGAGCAGTACTTC
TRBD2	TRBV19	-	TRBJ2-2	CASIGTSGNSGELFF	TGTGCCAGTATAGGGACTAGCGGGAATAGCGGGGAGCTGTTTTTT
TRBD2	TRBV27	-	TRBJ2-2	CASGAESGRARTGELFF	TGTGCCAGCGGGGCTGAAAGCGGGAGGGCACGCACCGGGGAGCTGTTTTTT
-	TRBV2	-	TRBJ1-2	CATLGSRVHGYTF	-
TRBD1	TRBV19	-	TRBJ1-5	CASSIEDRGKSNQPQHF	TGTGCCAGTAGTATAGAGGACAGGGGTAAAAGCAATCAGCCCCAGCATTTT
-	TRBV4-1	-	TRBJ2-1	CASSQEWSGNEQFF	TGCGCCAGCAGCCAAGAGTGGAGCGGGAATGAGCAGTTCTTC
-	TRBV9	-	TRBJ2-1	CASSEYPRTGDEQFF	TGTGCCAGCAGCGAATACCCACGGACTGGGGATGAGCAGTTCTTC
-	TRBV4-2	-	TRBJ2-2	CASSLQERAGVPGELFF	TGTGCCAGCAGCTTACAAGAAAGGGCAGGGGTACCCGGGGAGCTGTTTTTT
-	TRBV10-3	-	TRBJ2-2	CATQAGQGQGTGELFF	TGTGCCACCCAGGCCGGGCAGGGGCAGGGCACCGGGGAGCTGTTTTTT
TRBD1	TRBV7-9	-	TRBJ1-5	CASSSTGDRGNQPQHF	TGTGCCAGCAGCTCAACAGGGGATAGGGGCAATCAGCCCCAGCATTTT
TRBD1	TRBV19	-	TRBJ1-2	CASSGQGLGDYGYTF	TGTGCCAGTAGCGGACAGGGCCTGGGGGACTATGGCTACACCTTC
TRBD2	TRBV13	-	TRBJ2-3	CASSSSGRTDTQYF	TGTGCCAGCAGCTCTAGCGGGAGGACAGATACGCAGTATTTT
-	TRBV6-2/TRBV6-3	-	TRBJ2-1	CASSYSSSASSYNEQFF	TGTGCCAGCAGTTACTCGTCTAGCGCCAGCTCCTACAATGAGCAGTTCTTC
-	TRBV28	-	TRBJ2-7	CASSFPLGGYEQYF	TGTGCCAGCAGTTTTCCATTGGGGGGATACGAGCAGTACTTC
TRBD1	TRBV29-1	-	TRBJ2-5	CSFLRGQGGQTQYF	TGCAGCTTCCTCCGGGGACAGGGCGGACAGACCCAGTACTTC
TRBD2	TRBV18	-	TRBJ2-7	CASSSLAGDEQYF	TGTGCCAGCTCCTCGCTAGCGGGGGACGAGCAGTACTTC
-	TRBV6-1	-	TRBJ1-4	CASSEGGSTNEKLFF	TGTGCCAGCAGTGAAGGAGGGTCAACTAATGAAAAACTGTTTTTT
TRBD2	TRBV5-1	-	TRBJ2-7	CASSFLAGGPGEQYF	TGCGCCAGCAGCTTCCTAGCGGGAGGGCCTGGTGAGCAGTACTTC
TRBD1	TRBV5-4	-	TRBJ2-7	CASSLGQGRREQYF	TGTGCCAGCAGCCTGGGACAGGGCAGGAGGGAGCAGTACTTC
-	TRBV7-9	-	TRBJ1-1	CASSQSNTEAFF	TGTGCCAGCAGCCAATCCAACACTGAAGCTTTCTTT
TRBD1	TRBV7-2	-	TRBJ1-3	CASSLDRGNTIYF	TGTGCCAGCAGCTTGGACAGGGGAAACACCATATATTTT
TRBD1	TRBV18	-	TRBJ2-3	CASSPSTGNRRTDTQYF	TGTGCCAGCTCACCCTCGACAGGGAACAGACGCACAGATACGCAGTATTTT
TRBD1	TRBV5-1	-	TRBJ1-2	CASSLRYQGDYGYTF	TGCGCCAGCAGCTTGCGATATCAGGGGGACTATGGCTACACCTTC
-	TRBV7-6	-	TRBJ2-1	CASSVGPGMHNEQFF	TGTGCCAGCAGCGTCGGGCCCGGGATGCACAATGAGCAGTTCTTC
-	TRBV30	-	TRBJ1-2	CAWSESPLLGYTF	TGTGCCTGGAGTGAAAGCCCTCTACTCGGCTACACCTTC
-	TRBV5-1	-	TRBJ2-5	CASSFLQTQYF	TGCGCCAGCAGCTTTCTTCAGACCCAGTACTTC
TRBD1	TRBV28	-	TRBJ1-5	CASRRQGITQPQHF	TGTGCCAGCAGAAGACAGGGTATTACTCAGCCCCAGCATTTT
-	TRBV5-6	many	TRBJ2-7	CASSDKGPSSYEQYF	TGTGCCAGCAGCGATAAGGGGCCAAGCTCCTACGAGCAGTACTTC
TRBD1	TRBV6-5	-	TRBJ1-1	CASSTTGGRGAEAFF	TGTGCCAGCAGTACCACAGGGGGCCGTGGGGCTGAAGCTTTCTTT
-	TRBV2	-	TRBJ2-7	CASSVQGGDYEQYF	TGTGCCAGCAGTGTACAGGGGGGGGACTACGAGCAGTACTTC
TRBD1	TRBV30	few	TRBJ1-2	CAWSRDRKKYGYTF	TGTGCCTGGAGTCGGGACAGAAAGAAATATGGCTACACCTTC
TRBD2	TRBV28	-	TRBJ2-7	CASSRTSGSYEQYF	TGTGCCAGCAGTAGGACTAGCGGGAGCTACGAGCAGTACTTC
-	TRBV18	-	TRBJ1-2	CASSPPGPTANYGYTF	TGTGCCAGCTCACCACCGGGGCCGACAGCCAACTATGGCTACACCTTC